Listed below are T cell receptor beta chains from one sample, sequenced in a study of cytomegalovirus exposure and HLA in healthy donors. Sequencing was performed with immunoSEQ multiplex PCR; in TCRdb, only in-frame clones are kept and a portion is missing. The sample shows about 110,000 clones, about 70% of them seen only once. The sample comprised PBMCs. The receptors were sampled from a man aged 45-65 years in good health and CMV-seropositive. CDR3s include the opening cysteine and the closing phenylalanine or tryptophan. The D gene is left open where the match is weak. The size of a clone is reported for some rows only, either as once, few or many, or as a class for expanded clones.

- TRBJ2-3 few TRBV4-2 TGTGCCAGCAGCCAAGCGGGGGGCCGGCCGGATACGCAGTATTTT CASSQAGGRPDTQYF
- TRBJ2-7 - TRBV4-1 TGCGCCAGCAGCCAGTATAATCGTGAGGGAAACTACGAGCAGTACTTC CASSQYNREGNYEQYF
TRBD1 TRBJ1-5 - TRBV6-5 TGTGCCAGCAGGCCCCGGGACAGTTATCAGCCCCAGCATTTT CASRPRDSYQPQHF
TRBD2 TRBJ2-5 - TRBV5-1 TGCGCCAGCAGCTTGGCGGGGACTAGCGATGAGACCCAGTACTTC CASSLAGTSDETQYF
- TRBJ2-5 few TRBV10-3 TGTGCCAGCGGGGAAGGGACCCAGTACTTC CASGEGTQYF
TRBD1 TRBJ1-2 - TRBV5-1 TGCGCCAGCAGCCTGTCGACAGGGGGAAACTATGGCTACACCTTC CASSLSTGGNYGYTF
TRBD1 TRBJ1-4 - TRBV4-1 TGCGCCAGCAGCCATGCACCGGGACAGGCTAATGAAAAACTGTTTTTT CASSHAPGQANEKLFF
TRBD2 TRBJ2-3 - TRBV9 TGTGCCAGCAGCGACCCGCGGGGGGGAGATACGCAGTATTTT CASSDPRGGDTQYF
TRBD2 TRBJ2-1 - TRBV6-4 TGTGCCAGCAGGAGGGGAGCGGGGCTGAACAATGAGCAGTTCTTC CASRRGAGLNNEQFF
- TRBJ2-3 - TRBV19 TGTGCCAGTAGTACCTCCCAGTCCCGGGGAGGTACGCAGTATTTT CASSTSQSRGGTQYF
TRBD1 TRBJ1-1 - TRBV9 TGTGCCAGCAGGGGACAGGACACTGAAGCTTTCTTT CASRGQDTEAFF
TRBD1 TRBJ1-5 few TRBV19 TGTGCCAGTAGTATTTACCGGGACAGGAGTCAGCCCCAGCATTTT CASSIYRDRSQPQHF
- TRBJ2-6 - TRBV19 TGTGCCAGTAGAACTCAGGGCTCAGGGGCCAACGTCCTGACTTTC CASRTQGSGANVLTF
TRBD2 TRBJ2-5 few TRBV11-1 TGTGCCAGCAGCTTAAGTCAGGGCGGGGGCCAAGAGACCCAGTACTTC CASSLSQGGGQETQYF
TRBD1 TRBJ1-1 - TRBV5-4 TGTGCCAGCAGTTCGGACAGGGGGTCAGGGTCCACTGAAGCTTTCTTT CASSSDRGSGSTEAFF
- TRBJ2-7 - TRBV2 TGTGCCAGCAGTGGTGGAGTGGCCTACGAGCAGTACTTC CASSGGVAYEQYF
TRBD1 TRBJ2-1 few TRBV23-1 TGCGCCAGCAGTCCGAAACGGGACAGGTCCTTCTTC CASSPKRDRSFF
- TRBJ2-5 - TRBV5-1 TGCGCCAGCAGCAGCGGACAGAGACAAGAGACCCAGTACTTC CASSSGQRQETQYF
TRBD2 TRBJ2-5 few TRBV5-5 TGTGCCAGCACCTTCCTGGCGGGGGGGCGAGAGACCCAGTACTTC CASTFLAGGRETQYF
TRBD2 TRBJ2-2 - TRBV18 TGTGCCAGCTCACCACGGCGGGAGATCTATACCGGGGAGCTGTTTTTT CASSPRREIYTGELFF
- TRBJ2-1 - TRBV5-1 TGCGCTAGCAGCCAAGCTGGGGCGAATAATGAGCAGTTCTTC CASSQAGANNEQFF
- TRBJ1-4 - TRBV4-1 TGCGCCAGCAGCCAAGGACAGGTAGCTAATGAAAAACTGTTTTTT CASSQGQVANEKLFF
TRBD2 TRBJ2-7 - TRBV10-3 TGTGCCATCAAGGAAGCGGGGAGCTACGAGCAGTACTTC CAIKEAGSYEQYF
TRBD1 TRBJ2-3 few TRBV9 TGTGCCAGCAGCGTAGAACAGGGGCGGACAGATACGCAGTATTTT CASSVEQGRTDTQYF
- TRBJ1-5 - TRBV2 TGTGCCAGCAGTTCAGGGCTCTGGGGGGATCAGCCCCAGCATTTT CASSSGLWGDQPQHF
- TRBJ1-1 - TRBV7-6 TGTGCCAGCAGCTTAGTTCCCCGGACGGGGATACTGAACACTGAAGCTTTCTTT CASSLVPRTGILNTEAFF
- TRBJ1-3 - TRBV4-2 TGTGCCAGCAGCCAAGACCGGGGCGAGCAGGGGGGAAACACCATATATTTT CASSQDRGEQGGNTIYF
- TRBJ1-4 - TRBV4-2 TGTGCCAGCAGCCAAGATCGGCAGGGCTTTGGAAAACTGTTTTTT CASSQDRQGFGKLFF
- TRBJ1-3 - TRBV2 TGTGCCAGCAGGGCCCCACCTGGAAACACCATATATTTT CASRAPPGNTIYF
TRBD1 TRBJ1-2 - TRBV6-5 TGTGCCAGCAGTTACTCGACAGGGGGCTATGGCTACACCTTC CASSYSTGGYGYTF
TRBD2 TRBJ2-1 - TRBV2 TGTGCCAGCAGGATCAATGCGGGAGTTAACGAGCAGTTCTTC CASRINAGVNEQFF
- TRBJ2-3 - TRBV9 TGTGCCAGCAGCCCTCATTGGGGCGGTACTAGCACAGATACGCAGTATTTT CASSPHWGGTSTDTQYF
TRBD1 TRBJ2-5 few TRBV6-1 TGTGCCAGCAGTGAACGACAGGGAATGGGTGAGACCCAGTACTTC CASSERQGMGETQYF
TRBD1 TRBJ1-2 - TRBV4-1 TGCGCCAGCAGCCAAACGACAGGGGGGAACTATGGCTACACCTTC CASSQTTGGNYGYTF
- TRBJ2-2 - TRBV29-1 TGCAGCGTGCACGGGGTAGGGAACACCGGGGAGCTGTTTTTT CSVHGVGNTGELFF
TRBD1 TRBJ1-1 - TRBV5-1 TGCGCCAGCAGCACCGGGACAGGGTATAACACTGAAGCTTTCTTT CASSTGTGYNTEAFF
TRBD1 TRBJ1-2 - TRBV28 TGTGCCAGCAGTTTCGGACAGGGGGCTTATGGCTACACCTTC CASSFGQGAYGYTF
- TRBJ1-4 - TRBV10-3 TGTGCCATCAGTGATGGCAGTTGGTCTAATGAAAAACTGTTTTTT CAISDGSWSNEKLFF